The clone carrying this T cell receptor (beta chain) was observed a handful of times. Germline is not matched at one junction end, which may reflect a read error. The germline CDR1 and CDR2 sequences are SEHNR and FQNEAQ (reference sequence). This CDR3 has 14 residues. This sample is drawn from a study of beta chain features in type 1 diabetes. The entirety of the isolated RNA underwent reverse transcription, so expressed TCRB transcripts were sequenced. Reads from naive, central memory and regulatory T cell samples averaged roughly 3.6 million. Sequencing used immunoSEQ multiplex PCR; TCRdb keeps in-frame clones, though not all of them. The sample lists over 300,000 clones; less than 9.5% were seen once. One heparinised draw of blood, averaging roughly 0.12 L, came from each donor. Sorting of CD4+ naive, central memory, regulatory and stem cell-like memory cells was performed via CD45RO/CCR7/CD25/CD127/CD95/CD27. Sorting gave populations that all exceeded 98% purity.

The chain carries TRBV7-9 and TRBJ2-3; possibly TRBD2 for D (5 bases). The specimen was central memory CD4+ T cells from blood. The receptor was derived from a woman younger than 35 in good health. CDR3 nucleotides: TGCGCCAGCAGCCAACCGGACTCATCAGATACGCAGTATTTT. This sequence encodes CASSQPDSSDTQYF.